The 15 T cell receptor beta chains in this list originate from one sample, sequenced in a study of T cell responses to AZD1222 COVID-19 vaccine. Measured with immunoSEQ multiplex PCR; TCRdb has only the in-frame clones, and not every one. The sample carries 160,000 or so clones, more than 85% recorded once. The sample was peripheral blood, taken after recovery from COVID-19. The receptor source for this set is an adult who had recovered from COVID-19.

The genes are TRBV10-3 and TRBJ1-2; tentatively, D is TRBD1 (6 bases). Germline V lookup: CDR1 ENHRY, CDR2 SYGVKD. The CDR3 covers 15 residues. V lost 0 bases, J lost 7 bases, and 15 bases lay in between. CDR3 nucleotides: TGTGCCATCAGTGAGTCAGTTACAGGGACGGGTGGCTACACCTTC. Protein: CAISESVTGTGGYTF.

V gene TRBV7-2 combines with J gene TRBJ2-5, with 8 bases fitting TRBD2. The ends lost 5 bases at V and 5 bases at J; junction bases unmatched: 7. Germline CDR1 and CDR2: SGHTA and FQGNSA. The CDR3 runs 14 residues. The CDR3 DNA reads TGTGCCAGCAGCGCCCGGGGGGGCCGGGAGACCCAGTACTTC. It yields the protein CASSARGGRETQYF.

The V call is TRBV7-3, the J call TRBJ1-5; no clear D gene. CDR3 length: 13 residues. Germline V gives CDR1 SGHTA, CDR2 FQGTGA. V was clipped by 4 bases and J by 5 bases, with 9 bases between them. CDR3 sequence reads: CASSSATDQPQHF. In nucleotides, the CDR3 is TGTGCCAGCAGCTCAGCTACGGATCAGCCCCAGCATTTT.

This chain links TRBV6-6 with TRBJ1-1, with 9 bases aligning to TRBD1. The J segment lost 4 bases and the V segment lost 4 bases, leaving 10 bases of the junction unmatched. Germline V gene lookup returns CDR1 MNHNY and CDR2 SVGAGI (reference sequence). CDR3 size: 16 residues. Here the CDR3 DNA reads TGTGCCAGCAGTTCACCTCGGACAGGGGTGGCCACTGAAGCTTTCTTT. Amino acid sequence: CASSSPRTGVATEAFF.

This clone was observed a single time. The CDR3 reads CASSLDPQGGRPQHF. DNA of the CDR3: TGTGCCAGCAGCTTAGATCCACAGGGGGGCCGGCCCCAGCATTTT. The chain is built from TRBV11-2 and TRBJ1-5; 8 bases are shared with TRBD1. Germline assignment: CDR1 SGHAT and CDR2 FQNNGV. The CDR3 length is 15 residues. V dropped 0 bases and J dropped 9; count of bases not matched to a gene: 7.

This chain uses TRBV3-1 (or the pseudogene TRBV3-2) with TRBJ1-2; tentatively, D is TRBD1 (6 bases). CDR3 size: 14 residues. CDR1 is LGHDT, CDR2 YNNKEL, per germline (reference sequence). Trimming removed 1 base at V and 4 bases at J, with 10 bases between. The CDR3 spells CASSQAGRGYGYTF. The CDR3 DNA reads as TGTGCCAGCAGCCAAGCGGGCAGGGGCTATGGCTACACCTTC.

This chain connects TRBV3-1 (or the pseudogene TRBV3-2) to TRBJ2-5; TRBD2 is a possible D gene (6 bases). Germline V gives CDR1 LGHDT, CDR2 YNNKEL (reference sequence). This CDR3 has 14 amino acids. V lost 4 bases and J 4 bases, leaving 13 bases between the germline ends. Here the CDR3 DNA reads TGTGCCAGCAGCCCCCGCGGAGGGCGAGAGACCCAGTACTTC. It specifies CASSPRGGRETQYF.

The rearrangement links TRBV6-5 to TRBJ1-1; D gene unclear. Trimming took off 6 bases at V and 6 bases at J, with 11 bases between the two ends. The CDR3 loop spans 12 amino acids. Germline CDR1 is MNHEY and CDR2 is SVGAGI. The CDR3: CASRPPRAEAFF. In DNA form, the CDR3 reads TGTGCCAGCAGACCCCCTAGGGCTGAAGCTTTCTTT.

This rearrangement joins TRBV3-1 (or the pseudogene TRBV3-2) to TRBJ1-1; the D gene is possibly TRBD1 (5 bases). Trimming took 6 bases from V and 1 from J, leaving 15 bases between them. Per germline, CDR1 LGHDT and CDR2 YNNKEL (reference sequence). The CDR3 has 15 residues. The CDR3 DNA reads TGTGCCAGCAGAAAGAATGGGGCTCAGAACACTGAAGCTTTCTTT. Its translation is CASRKNGAQNTEAFF.

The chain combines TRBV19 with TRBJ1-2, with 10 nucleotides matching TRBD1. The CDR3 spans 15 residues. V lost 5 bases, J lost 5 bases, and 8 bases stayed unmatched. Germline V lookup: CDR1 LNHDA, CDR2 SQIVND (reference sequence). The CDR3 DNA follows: TGTGCCAGTAGTCCCTCCCCGGGACAGGGGTATGGCTACACCTTC. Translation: CASSPSPGQGYGYTF.

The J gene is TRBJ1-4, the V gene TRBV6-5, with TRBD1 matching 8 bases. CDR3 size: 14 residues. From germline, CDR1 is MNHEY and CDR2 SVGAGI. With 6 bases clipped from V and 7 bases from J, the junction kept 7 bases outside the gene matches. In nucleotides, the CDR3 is TGTGCCAGCAGCGCCAGGGGGCGGGGTGAAAAACTGTTTTTT. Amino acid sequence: CASSARGRGEKLFF.

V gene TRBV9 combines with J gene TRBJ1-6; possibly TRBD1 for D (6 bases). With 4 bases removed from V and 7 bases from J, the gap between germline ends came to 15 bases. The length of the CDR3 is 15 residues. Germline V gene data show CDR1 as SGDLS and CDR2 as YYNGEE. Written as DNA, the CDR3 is TGTGCCAGCAGCTTTACAGGGTTCTCGAATTCACCCCTCCACTTT. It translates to CASSFTGFSNSPLHF.

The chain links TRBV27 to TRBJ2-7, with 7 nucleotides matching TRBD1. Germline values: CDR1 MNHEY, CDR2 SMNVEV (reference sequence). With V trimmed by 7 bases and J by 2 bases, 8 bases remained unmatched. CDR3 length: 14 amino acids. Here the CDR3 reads CASNPGTDAYEQYF. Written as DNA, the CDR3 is TGTGCCAGCAACCCCGGGACAGATGCCTACGAGCAGTACTTC.

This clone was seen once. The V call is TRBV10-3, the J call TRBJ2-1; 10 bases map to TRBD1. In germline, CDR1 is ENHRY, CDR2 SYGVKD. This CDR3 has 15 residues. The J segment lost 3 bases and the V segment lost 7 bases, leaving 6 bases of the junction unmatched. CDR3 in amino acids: CAITDRDRGYNEQFF. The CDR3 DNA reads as TGTGCCATCACAGACCGGGACAGGGGCTACAATGAGCAGTTCTTC.

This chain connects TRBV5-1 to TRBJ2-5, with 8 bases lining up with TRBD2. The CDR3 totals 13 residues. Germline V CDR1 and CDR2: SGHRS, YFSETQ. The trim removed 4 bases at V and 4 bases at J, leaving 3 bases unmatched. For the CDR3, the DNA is TGCGCCAGCAGCCCGGGGGGGGTAGAGACCCAGTACTTC. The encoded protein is CASSPGGVETQYF.